The 21 T cell receptor beta chains listed next were all sequenced from one sample in a study of T cells in Graves' hyperthyroidism and ophthalmopathy. The investigators amplified TCR beta CDR3 regions from RNA transcripts. The primer set for the first-round RT-PCR of the TCR CDR3 was HTBI. One entry per CDR3 protein, called by TCRdb with MiXCR from the multiplex PCR reads. The data contain just over 550,000 distinct CDR3 sequences, just over 45% of them singletons. Sequencing was carried out using peripheral blood or thyroid tissue (not recorded which). The receptors originated from a woman under 30 with Graves' hyperthyroidism.

V gene TRBV7-9 combines with J gene TRBJ1-5; TRBD1 is a possible D gene (5 bases). Trimming took off 5 bases at V and 0 bases at J, with 23 bases between the two ends. This CDR3 has 19 amino acids. Germline V gives CDR1 SEHNR, CDR2 FQNEAQ (reference sequence). CDR3 sequence: CASSRLHGTEAYSNQPQHF. CDR3 nucleotides: TGTGCCAGCAGCCGCCTCCACGGGACCGAAGCCTATAGCAATCAGCCCCAGCATTTT.

The sample holds a few counts of this clonotype. The chain carries TRBV6-1 and TRBJ2-2; D may match TRBD1 or TRBD2 (5 bases each). The CDR3 runs 12 residues. Trimming removed 8 bases at V and 4 bases at J, with 8 bases between. The germline gives CDR1 MNHNS, CDR2 SASEGT. CDR3 residues: CASSGTTGELFF. CDR3 bases: TGTGCCAGCTCAGGGACCACCGGGGAGCTGTTTTTT.

This clonotype was seen more than once but under ten times. At one of its ends the junction is not consistent with the germline gene, which may arise from a read error. The chain links TRBV10-3 to TRBJ1-4; D gene ambiguous. The CDR3 is 14 residues long. Germline V gene lookup returns CDR1 ENHRY and CDR2 SYGVKD. The CDR3 DNA reads as TGTGCCAGCAGTTACAACACCGATAATGAAAAACTGTTTTTT. Translating gives CASSYNTDNEKLFF.

The rearrangement links TRBV7-2 to TRBJ1-5; D remains unclear. Trimming removed 1 base at V and 4 bases at J, with 8 bases between. The CDR3 consists of 14 residues. Germline V gives CDR1 SGHTA, CDR2 FQGNSA. CDR3 bases: TGTGCCAGCAGCTTAGATCTGGGAAATCAGCCCCAGCATTTT. Amino acids: CASSLDLGNQPQHF.

Remarks on this clonotype: This may be a read error: a much more frequent sequence differs by one nucleotide. CDR3 DNA sequence: TGTGCCAGCAGTGGCCGGGTTGGTTCACCCCTCCACTTT. It encodes CASSGRVGSPLHF. This chain joins TRBV7-2 and TRBJ1-6; no definite D call. The V and J ends lost 6 bases and 9 bases respectively, with 12 bases between them. CDR1 and CDR2 (germline): SGHTA, FQGNSA. The CDR3 spans 13 residues.

V is TRBV29-1 and J is TRBJ1-2; 7 bases map to TRBD1. Germline V lookup: CDR1 SQVTM, CDR2 ANQGSEA. The CDR3 has 12 residues. V was pared by 2 bases and J by 7 bases, with 4 bases of the junction left unmatched. For the CDR3, the DNA is TGCAGCGTTGAAATGACAGGGACTGGCTACACCTTC. It translates to CSVEMTGTGYTF.

This clonotype occurred a few times. The rearrangement links TRBV7-3 to TRBJ2-7; D is perhaps TRBD2 (6 bases). The V end was cut by 1 base, the J end by 5 bases, with 9 bases between. This CDR3 has 13 amino acids. Germline loops: CDR1 SGHTA, CDR2 FQGTGA. Here the CDR3 reads CASSLSWEDEQYF. The CDR3 region has the DNA TGTGCCAGCAGCTTAAGTTGGGAGGACGAGCAGTACTTC.

V usage is TRBV7-9 and J usage is TRBJ2-7, with D maybe TRBD2 (6 bases). This CDR3 has 13 residues. With 4 bases removed from V and 3 bases from J, the gap between germline ends came to 10 bases. Per germline, CDR1 SEHNR and CDR2 FQNEAQ (reference sequence). The CDR3 spells CASSWDSYYEQYF. DNA for the CDR3: TGTGCCAGCAGCTGGGACTCCTACTACGAGCAGTACTTC.

The chain carries TRBV24-1 and TRBJ2-7; D is possibly TRBD1 (5 bases). The CDR3 sequence is 13 residues long. Germline V gene sequence: CDR1 KGHDR, CDR2 SFDVKD. The V end was cut by 11 bases, the J end by 7 bases, with 20 bases between. In DNA form, the CDR3 reads TGTGCCAGGAGTTTCGGTCAAGGGGAAGAGCAGTACTTC. Amino acids: CARSFGQGEEQYF.

There are many counts of this clonotype. The chain couples TRBV2 to TRBJ1-5; the D gene is possibly TRBD1 (5 bases). Trimming pared 6 bases from V and 7 bases from J, leaving 10 bases between. CDR3 length equals 12 residues. Per the germline V gene, CDR1 is SNHLY and CDR2 is FYNNEI. The CDR3 here is CASRGVSQPQHF. As DNA, the CDR3 is TGTGCCAGCAGAGGGGTATCGCAGCCCCAGCATTTT. Full variable domain (missing parts from reference TRBV2 and TRBJ1-5): EPEVTQTPSHQVTQMGQEVILRCVPISNHLYFYWYRQILGQKVEFLVSFYNNEISEKSEIFDDQFSVERPDGSNFTLKIRSTKLEDSAMYFCASRGVSQPQHFGDGTRLSIL.

The J gene is TRBJ2-1, the V gene TRBV29-1; unclear D gene. There are 12 residues in the CDR3. Trimming took 6 bases from V and 2 from J, leaving 8 bases between them. Germline CDR1 reads SQVTM; CDR2 reads ANQGSEA. CDR3 nucleotides: TGCAGCGTAGAGAGCCCCTACAATGAGCAGTTCTTC. Its translation: CSVESPYNEQFF.

Only a few counts were recorded for this clonotype. The chain links TRBV20-1 to TRBJ2-7, with D perhaps matching TRBD1 (5 bases). The V and J ends lost 7 bases and 6 bases respectively, with 19 bases between them. This CDR3 is 13 amino acids long. Germline CDR1 DFQATT, CDR2 SNEGSKA (reference sequence). The DNA of the CDR3 is TGCAGTGTCCTACCCCCAGGGCTAGGCGAGCAGTACTTC. Translation: CSVLPPGLGEQYF.

This clonotype has ten or more counts. The rearrangement links TRBV14 to TRBJ2-6; a possible D gene is TRBD2 (5 bases). Germline assignment: CDR1 SGHDN and CDR2 FVKESK. The CDR3 is 15 residues long. Trimming removed 4 bases at V and 1 base at J, with 8 bases between. The CDR3 loop is CASSPRTSGANVLTF. The CDR3, as DNA: TGTGCCAGCAGCCCACGGACTTCTGGGGCCAACGTCCTGACTTTC.

In its sample, this clonotype was seen many times. The V gene is TRBV15, the J gene TRBJ1-2; 10 bases agree with TRBD1. The length of the CDR3 is 14 residues. Germline V gene lookup returns CDR1 LNHNV and CDR2 YYDKDF (reference sequence). The J segment lost 7 bases and the V segment lost 5 bases, leaving 7 bases of the junction unmatched. The CDR3 sequence is CATSGRDRGSGYTF. The CDR3 bases are TGTGCCACCAGCGGAAGGGACAGGGGAAGTGGCTACACCTTC.

At least ten counts were recorded for this clonotype. The chain couples TRBV2 to TRBJ2-2; D is ambiguous. V lost 4 bases and J 4 bases, leaving 10 bases between the germline ends. The V gene's germline CDR1 is SNHLY and CDR2 FYNNEI. CDR3 length: 14 amino acids. The CDR3 DNA reads as TGTGCCAGCAGTGTTCAACCTAGCACCGGGGAGCTGTTTTTT. This sequence encodes CASSVQPSTGELFF.

This clonotype was found many times. The J gene is TRBJ2-5, the V gene TRBV7-6; no definite D call. Trimming took 6 bases from V and 2 from J, leaving 13 bases between them. Germline values: CDR1 SGHVS, CDR2 FNYEAQ. This CDR3 has 14 residues. CDR3 coding DNA: TGTGCCAGCAGTCATAACGTCTGGCAAGAGACCCAGTACTTC. This gives the protein CASSHNVWQETQYF.

In this sample, this clonotype turned up many times. V is TRBV29-1 and J is TRBJ2-5; maybe TRBD1 (6 bases). CDR3 length equals 13 residues. Trimming took 6 bases from V and 4 from J, leaving 15 bases between them. The germline CDR1 and CDR2 sequences are SQVTM and ANQGSEA. In DNA, the CDR3 is TGCAGCGTACGACAGGCCGGAACAGAGACCCAGTACTTC. Residues: CSVRQAGTETQYF.

A few counts support this clonotype. This chain connects TRBV7-2 to TRBJ2-7; the D gene is possibly TRBD1 (6 bases). Between the trimmed V and J ends, which lost 5 bases and 3 bases, there was a span of 17 bases. Germline CDR1 is SGHTA and CDR2 is FQGNSA. This CDR3 spans 15 amino acids. The CDR3 DNA follows: TGTGCCAGCAGCGGTTCGGGGACACCTTACTACGAGCAGTACTTC. Translation gives CASSGSGTPYYEQYF.

The chain combines TRBV29-1 with TRBJ2-7; D may correspond to TRBD1 or TRBD2 (5 bases each). CDR1 SQVTM and CDR2 ANQGSEA come from the germline V gene. The CDR3 is made up of 12 amino acids. This chain's CDR3 is CSAGNDRYEQYF. The CDR3, as DNA: TGCAGTGCGGGTAACGACAGATACGAGCAGTACTTC.

Only a few counts were recorded for this clonotype. The chain joins TRBV19 to TRBJ1-1, with D uncertain. In germline, CDR1 is LNHDA, CDR2 SQIVND (reference sequence). Between the trimmed V and J ends, which lost 3 bases and 9 bases, there was a span of 11 bases. The CDR3 length is 12 residues. CDR3 in DNA: TGTGCCAGTAGTATGAACGGTAAAAAAGCTTTCTTT. Its protein product is CASSMNGKKAFF.

This clonotype is a singleton in its sample. The chain carries TRBV29-1 and TRBJ1-2; 9 positions match TRBD1. V was clipped by 7 bases and J by 3 bases; unmatched bases: 9. The germline CDR1 and CDR2 sequences are SQVTM and ANQGSEA. CDR3 length equals 14 residues. CDR3 nucleotide sequence: TGCAGCGCAGCCGGGACAGGGATCCACTATGGCTACACCTTC. Translation: CSAAGTGIHYGYTF.